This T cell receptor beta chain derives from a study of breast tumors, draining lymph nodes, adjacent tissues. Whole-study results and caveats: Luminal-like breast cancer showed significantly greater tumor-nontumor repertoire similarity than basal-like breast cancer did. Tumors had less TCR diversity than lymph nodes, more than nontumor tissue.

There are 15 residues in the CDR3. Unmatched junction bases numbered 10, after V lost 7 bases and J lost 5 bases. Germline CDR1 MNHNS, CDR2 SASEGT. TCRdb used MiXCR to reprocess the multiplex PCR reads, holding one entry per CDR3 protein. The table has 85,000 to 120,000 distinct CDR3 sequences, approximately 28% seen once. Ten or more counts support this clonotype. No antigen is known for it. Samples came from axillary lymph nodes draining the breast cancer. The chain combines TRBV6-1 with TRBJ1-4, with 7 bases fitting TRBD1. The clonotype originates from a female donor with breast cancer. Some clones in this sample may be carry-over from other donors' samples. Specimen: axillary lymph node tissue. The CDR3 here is CASTVMTGRNEKLFF. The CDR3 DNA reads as TGTGCCAGCACCGTAATGACAGGGCGGAATGAAAAACTGTTTTTT.